This T cell receptor beta chain was captured in a study of blood T cell repertoires in COVID-19. Looking at the study overall: Sites across the United States, Italy and Spain contributed samples from acute and convalescent COVID-19. Sources were T cells, B-cell-depleted T cells, or PBMCs; the material itself was cDNA or gDNA.

V shed 3 bases and J 11 bases; nucleotides not matched to a gene: 14. CDR3 length equals 16 residues. From germline, CDR1 is KGHSH and CDR2 LQKENI. Original processing methods: Cell counts per sample came from amplifying reference gene primers. The method was immunoSEQ multiplex PCR; TCRdb's version includes in-frame clones alone and lacks a portion of them. The V and J calls and clone size are taken from that table; D and trimming were inferred from the DNA. The sample has about 85,000 clones, about 90% seen once. Sequences were obtained from peripheral blood. The chain employs TRBV18 and TRBJ1-1; 11 bases line up with TRBD1. The receptor's source is a woman over 75 with acute or convalescent COVID-19. CDR3 coding DNA: TGTGCCAGCTCACCCCCTGGACAGGGGGCGCAGAGTCGGGCTTTCTTT. This translates into CASSPPGQGAQSRAFF.